A single sample gave rise to the 10 T cell receptor beta chains below, sequenced in a study of cytomegalovirus exposure and HLA in healthy donors. Primers for the PCR totalled 60 Vbeta and 13 Jbeta. Sequencing was performed with immunoSEQ multiplex PCR; in TCRdb, only in-frame clones are kept and a portion is missing. The sample totals tens of thousands of clones. Input material: PBMCs. The receptors come from a man aged 35 to 55 in good health and CMV-seronegative.

The rearrangement uses TRBV10-3 and TRBJ1-3, with a weak D call TRBD1 (5 bases). Trimming removed 6 bases from V and 1 base from J, with 13 bases in between. The CDR3 spans 15 residues. CDR1 and CDR2 from the germline V gene are ENHRY and SYGVKD. Here the CDR3 reads CAIRSGARSGNTIYF. The CDR3 bases are TGTGCCATCAGGAGCGGGGCCCGATCTGGAAACACCATATATTTT.

CDR3 nucleotide sequence: TGCAGCGGACAGGGGGCTGATTACAATGAGCAGTTCTTC. Translated: CSGQGADYNEQFF. V gene TRBV29-1 combines with J gene TRBJ2-1; TRBD1 aligns across 10 bases. J lost 4 bases, V lost 7 bases, and 4 bases had no gene match. Germline CDR1 is SQVTM and CDR2 is ANQGSEA. The CDR3 totals 13 residues.

V and J are TRBV27 and TRBJ1-2; D perhaps matches TRBD1 (5 bases). This CDR3 contains 14 residues. CDR1 is MNHEY, CDR2 SMNVEV, per germline (reference sequence). Trimming removed 5 bases at V and 0 bases at J, with 10 bases between. In DNA form, the CDR3 reads TGTGCCAGCAGTCTAAGGGGATCTAACTATGGCTACACCTTC. This sequence encodes CASSLRGSNYGYTF.

The gene calls are TRBV6-1 and TRBJ1-1, with 12 bases identical to TRBD1. J gave up 1 base and V 2 bases, and 5 bases lay outside the gene matches. The CDR3 loop spans 17 amino acids. CDR1 MNHNS and CDR2 SASEGT come from the germline V gene. The CDR3 sequence: CASSEMGQGAGNTEAFF. The CDR3 bases are TGTGCCAGCAGTGAAATGGGACAGGGGGCCGGGAACACTGAAGCTTTCTTT.

The chain joins TRBV29-1 to TRBJ2-7; 9 positions match TRBD1. V dropped 6 bases and J dropped 4; count of bases not matched to a gene: 13. Germline CDR1 and CDR2: SQVTM and ANQGSEA. The CDR3 spans 15 residues. The CDR3 region is CSVMRTGEASYEQYF. DNA for the CDR3: TGCAGCGTGATGCGGACAGGGGAGGCCTCTTACGAGCAGTACTTC.

The CDR3, as DNA: TGTGCCACCAGCAGAGGTGCAGTTGAGACCCAGTACTTC. Encoded protein: CATSRGAVETQYF. V is TRBV15 and J is TRBJ2-5; D not resolved. The CDR3 loop spans 13 amino acids. CDR1 LNHNV and CDR2 YYDKDF come from the germline V gene (reference sequence). V lost 1 base, J lost 5 bases, and 8 bases lay in between.

The V call is TRBV9, the J call TRBJ2-4; 8 bases agree with TRBD2. The V segment lost 4 bases and the J segment 2 bases; nucleotides outside the gene matches: 5. The CDR3 loop spans 15 amino acids. CDR1 and CDR2 (germline): SGDLS, YYNGEE. The chain's CDR3 is CASSLSGASKNIQYF. The CDR3 DNA follows: TGTGCCAGCAGCCTTAGCGGGGCGTCCAAAAACATTCAGTACTTC.

The V gene is TRBV4-1, the J gene TRBJ2-5; 7 bases are shared with TRBD1. The CDR3 has 17 amino acids. The germline V gene has CDR1 MGHRA and CDR2 YSYEKL. Losses at the gene ends were 1 base for V and 1 base for J; bases not matched to a gene: 9. The CDR3 DNA sequence: TGCGCCAGCAGCCAAGGAAAGGGGACAGAGCCCCAAGAGACCCAGTACTTC. Amino acids: CASSQGKGTEPQETQYF.

The chain joins TRBV30 to TRBJ1-5; D is unresolved. CDR3 length: 13 amino acids. The germline gives CDR1 GTSNPN, CDR2 SVGIG (reference sequence). V lost 5 bases, J lost 4 bases, and 12 bases lay in between. The CDR3 DNA reads as TGTGCCTGGGCGGGGAAGGGAAATCAGCCCCAGCATTTT. This gives the protein CAWAGKGNQPQHF.

The V call is TRBV9, the J call TRBJ1-1; D may be TRBD1 (5 bases). The germline V gene has CDR1 SGDLS and CDR2 YYNGEE. V lost 7 bases and J lost 1, with 11 bases in between. The CDR3 totals 13 residues. The CDR3 nucleotides read TGTGCCAGCGGGGTGGGGGGGAACACTGAAGCTTTCTTT. Its protein product is CASGVGGNTEAFF.